The 12 T cell receptor beta chains below come from one sample, sequenced in a study of T-cell reconstitution after alpha-beta-depleted transplantation in children. Researchers prepared the TCRbeta library using unique molecular identifiers, the study reports. Using its own MiXCR run on the PCR reads, TCRdb lists one record per CDR3 protein. The sample holds roughly 500,000 distinct CDR3 sequences, around a third seen once. Here the sequenced sample was PBMCs from the stem cell graft donor, taken from the stem cell graft. These receptor sequences come from a human donor who donated a stem cell graft to a child with aplastic anemia.

This sequence joins TRBV6-5 and TRBJ1-5, with D possibly being TRBD1 (5 bases). Trimming cost V 2 bases and J 0 bases, with 8 bases left between them. The CDR3 is 15 residues long. From germline, CDR1 is MNHEY and CDR2 SVGAGI. The CDR3 nucleotides read TGTGCCAGCAGTTACCCCGGGGGTAGCAATCAGCCCCAGCATTTT. Its translation is CASSYPGGSNQPQHF.

The chain has TRBV20-1 and TRBJ1-4, with D possibly matching TRBD1 (6 bases). This CDR3 contains 15 residues. In germline, CDR1 is DFQATT, CDR2 SNEGSKA (reference sequence). The ends were cut back, 3 bases at V and 5 bases at J, with 16 bases in the middle. CDR3 loop: CSASVGGALNEKLFF. The CDR3 DNA follows: TGCAGTGCTAGCGTGGGGGGCGCATTAAATGAAAAACTGTTTTTT.

The chain employs TRBV5-4 and TRBJ1-2, with 11 nucleotides matching TRBD1. Germline CDR1 and CDR2: SGHNT and YYREEE (reference sequence). The V segment lost 3 bases and the J segment 7 bases; nucleotides outside the gene matches: 5. CDR3 length: 14 residues. The CDR3 bases are TGTGCCAGCAGCTCCGGGACAGGGGGACTTGGCTACACCTTC. The encoded protein is CASSSGTGGLGYTF.

This clonotype was detected only a few times. The chain uses TRBV18 and TRBJ1-1; no definite D call. Germline CDR1 reads KGHSH; CDR2 reads LQKENI. The CDR3 covers 14 residues. Between the trimmed V and J ends, which lost 6 bases and 1 base, there was a span of 12 bases. The CDR3 DNA follows: TGTGCCAGCTCCGTTTTTAGGGAGAACACTGAAGCTTTCTTT. Protein: CASSVFRENTEAFF.

The chain has TRBV12-3 or TRBV12-4 and TRBJ2-2; 8 nucleotides agree with TRBD1. V lost 7 bases to trimming and J lost 2 bases; unmatched junction nucleotides: 6. The CDR3 consists of 15 residues. This chain's CDR3 is CASKETGANTGELFF. Here the CDR3 DNA reads TGTGCCAGCAAAGAGACAGGGGCCAACACCGGGGAGCTGTTTTTT.

The chain joins TRBV7-8 to TRBJ1-1; D remains ambiguous. The CDR3 has 15 residues. CDR1 and CDR2 (germline): SGHVS, FQNEAQ. Deletions cut 5 bases from V and 5 bases from J, with 18 bases between. CDR3 in amino acids: CASSQSAYVGTEAFF. CDR3 nucleotide sequence: TGTGCCAGCAGCCAATCGGCGTACGTGGGGACTGAAGCTTTCTTT.

In DNA form, the CDR3 reads TGTGCCAGCAGTCCCCAAGCCGTCGGGGGCCAGCCCCAGCATTTT. Its translation is CASSPQAVGGQPQHF. This rearrangement joins TRBV27 to TRBJ1-5, with TRBD1 as a possible D gene (6 bases). CDR3 length: 15 amino acids. The germline V gene encodes CDR1 MNHEY and CDR2 SMNVEV (reference sequence). V was pared by 5 bases and J by 7 bases, with 18 bases between.

This clonotype was counted only a few times. The chain combines TRBV7-2 with TRBJ2-6; D might be TRBD2 (5 bases). Germline V gives CDR1 SGHTA, CDR2 FQGNSA. This CDR3 is 17 amino acids long. V lost 3 bases, J lost 0 bases, and 12 bases lay in between. CDR3 sequence reads: CASSFFGVNSGANVLTF. Written as DNA, the CDR3 is TGTGCCAGCAGCTTCTTCGGGGTTAACTCTGGGGCCAACGTCCTGACTTTC.

In this sample, this clonotype turned up many times. The genes are TRBV12-3 or TRBV12-4 and TRBJ2-2; no clear D gene. The CDR3 totals 13 residues. Trimming left V 1 base short and J 3 bases short, with 3 bases between. The CDR3 nucleotides read TGTGCCAGCAGTTTAGGGGACACCGGGGAGCTGTTTTTT. This gives the protein CASSLGDTGELFF.

The genes are TRBV7-9 and TRBJ1-1; D is possibly TRBD1 (6 bases). The CDR3 is 12 amino acids. V dropped 10 bases and J dropped 4 bases, with 13 bases sitting between them. The V gene's germline CDR1 is SEHNR and CDR2 FQNEAQ (reference sequence). The CDR3 region has the DNA TGTGCCATCCCGGGGGGGGCCACTGAAGCTTTCTTT. It yields the protein CAIPGGATEAFF.

This clonotype was seen a handful of times. The V and J genes are TRBV6-2 or TRBV6-3 and TRBJ2-7; 14 nucleotides match TRBD2. Germline CDR1 MNHEY, CDR2 SVGEGT. The ends lost 6 bases at V and 5 bases at J; junction bases unmatched: 6. There are 15 residues in the CDR3. The CDR3 region has the DNA TGTGCCAGCAGAGGACTAGCGGGAGGAGTTCACGAGCAGTACGTC. As protein: CASRGLAGGVHEQYV.

The CDR3 bases are TGTGCCAGCTCACCGATGACAGATGGCTACACCTTC. It translates to CASSPMTDGYTF. V gene TRBV18 combines with J gene TRBJ1-2; TRBD1 might be the D (5 bases). CDR3 size: 12 residues. V was cut by 3 bases and J by 6 bases, with 8 bases left in between. Germline V gene lookup returns CDR1 KGHSH and CDR2 LQKENI.